This T cell receptor beta chain was documented in a study of T cell changes during pregnancy in multiple sclerosis. V shed 4 bases and J 8 bases; nucleotides not matched to a gene: 8. Germline V gene data show CDR1 as SNHLY and CDR2 as FYNNEI. The CDR3 is made up of 14 amino acids. Produced via immunoSEQ multiplex PCR; TCRdb's table is partial and in-frame only. The table has around 130,000 clones, about 93% seen once; the top ten hold roughly 5.7%. The chain couples TRBV2 to TRBJ1-2; 9 bases are shared with TRBD1. This clonotype originated in a female donor with multiple sclerosis, enrolled in a pregnancy study. Sample: peripheral blood, taken before pregnancy. CDR3 region: CASSGLQGATGYTF. In DNA form, the CDR3 reads TGTGCCAGCAGTGGCCTACAGGGGGCCACGGGCTACACCTTC.